The 17 T cell receptor beta chains in this list originate from one sample, sequenced in a study of siplizumab effects on memory and regulatory T cells. Sequencing was performed with immunoSEQ multiplex PCR; in TCRdb, only in-frame clones are kept and a portion is missing. This table has about 52,000 clones, 95% to 97% appearing once. The sequencing input was naive CD4+ T cells sorted from blood. The receptor set was obtained from a human donor in good health.

This clone was observed once. The DNA of the CDR3 is TGTGCCAGCAGTTTCGGGGGGTTGAACACTGAAGCTTTCTTT. Protein: CASSFGGLNTEAFF. The chain couples TRBV28 to TRBJ1-1, with D tentatively TRBD1 (5 bases). CDR1 and CDR2 (germline): MDHEN, SYDVKM. V lost 3 bases, J lost 0 bases, and 8 bases lay in between. This CDR3 spans 14 amino acids.

With respect to this clone: The junction departs from the called germline gene at one end, perhaps through a read error. J is TRBJ2-2 and V is TRBV5-1, with D hard to call. Germline V gene sequence: CDR1 SGHRS, CDR2 YFSETQ. CDR3 length equals 15 residues. In DNA, the CDR3 is TGCGCCAGCAGTTTGGACCCACCGAACACCGGGGAGCTGTTTTTT. This translates into CASSLDPPNTGELFF.

The chain is built from TRBV5-5 and TRBJ1-2, with a possible D match to TRBD1 (5 bases). Germline V gene sequence: CDR1 SGHKS, CDR2 YYEKEE (reference sequence). This CDR3 has 13 amino acids. The ends were cut back, 6 bases at V and 7 bases at J, with 16 bases in the middle. This CDR3 reads CASNHLQGSGYTF. In DNA form, the CDR3 reads TGTGCCAGCAACCACCTTCAGGGTTCTGGCTACACCTTC.

The chain employs TRBV7-3 and TRBJ2-2, with D hard to call. The CDR3 is made up of 13 amino acids. Between the trimmed V and J ends, which lost 5 bases and 6 bases, there was a span of 10 bases. Germline CDR1 is SGHTA and CDR2 is FQGTGA. The CDR3 protein is CASSPRGSGELFF. The CDR3 DNA follows: TGTGCCAGCAGCCCCCGTGGTTCCGGGGAGCTGTTTTTT.

This chain joins TRBV7-5 and TRBJ1-1; the D segment call TRBD1 is taken from the table without a DNA check. TRBV7-5 is a listed pseudogene. The CDR3 sequence is 17 residues long. DNA for the CDR3: TGTGCCAGAAGCTTAGGGGTTGAACGGACAGGGCGGCCTGAAGCTTTCTTT. Translated, it gives CARSLGVERTGRPEAFF.

V is TRBV6-4 and J is TRBJ1-2, with D possibly matching TRBD1 (6 bases). Deletions cut 0 bases from V and 4 bases from J, with 9 bases between. Per the germline V gene, CDR1 is MRHNA and CDR2 is SNTAGT. The CDR3 extends over 14 amino acids. The CDR3 region has the DNA TGTGCCAGCAGTGACTCCGCCAGGGGCTATGGCTACACCTTC. Its protein product is CASSDSARGYGYTF.

The CDR3 sequence is CASSSPVGPTGELFF. In DNA form, the CDR3 reads TGTGCCAGCAGCTCCCCCGTTGGGCCCACCGGGGAGCTGTTTTTT. V is TRBV7-8 and J is TRBJ2-2; D gene ambiguous. Trimming removed 4 bases from V and 4 bases from J, with 13 bases in between. The CDR3 totals 15 residues. Germline V gene lookup returns CDR1 SGHVS and CDR2 FQNEAQ.

The gene calls are TRBV28 and TRBJ1-5; weak D call: TRBD1 (5 bases). Trimming stripped 3 bases from V and 4 bases from J, with 7 bases between. CDR3 length: 13 amino acids. Germline V CDR1 and CDR2: MDHEN, SYDVKM. Here the CDR3 reads CASSFPGNQPQHF. In DNA, the CDR3 is TGTGCCAGCAGTTTTCCAGGGAATCAGCCCCAGCATTTT.

This chain connects TRBV12-5 to TRBJ2-1; D perhaps matches TRBD1 (5 bases). Deletions cut 6 bases from V and 4 bases from J, with 13 bases between. Looked up from germline, CDR1 is LGHNT and CDR2 is FRNRAP. The CDR3 is 14 residues long. The CDR3 bases are TGTGCTAGTGGGAAGAGCGACAGTTACAATGAGCAGTTCTTC. Protein: CASGKSDSYNEQFF.

The chain couples TRBV2 to TRBJ2-5, with D possibly TRBD1 on 5 matching bases. The CDR3 covers 15 residues. The germline V gene has CDR1 SNHLY and CDR2 FYNNEI. V was cut by 2 bases and J by 2 bases, with 12 bases left in between. The CDR3 DNA sequence: TGTGCCAGCAGTGAAAAGGGGCTTTGGCAAGAGACCCAGTACTTC. Translated: CASSEKGLWQETQYF.

The chain is built from TRBV6-1 and TRBJ1-1, with a possible D match to TRBD1 (6 bases). There are 13 residues in the CDR3. From germline, CDR1 is MNHNS and CDR2 SASEGT. V lost 5 bases to trimming and J lost 10 bases, with 17 bases between them. The CDR3 loop reads CASSSGGAGAAFF. As DNA, the CDR3 is TGTGCCAGCAGTAGCGGGGGCGCAGGGGCAGCTTTCTTT.

The chain has TRBV4-2 and TRBJ2-3; D gene unclear. The V gene's germline CDR1 is LGHNA and CDR2 YNFKEQ. V was trimmed by 0 bases and J by 8 bases, leaving 12 bases between them. This CDR3 is 14 amino acids long. Here the CDR3 DNA reads TGTGCCAGCAGCCAAGATAAAACTGCGCGTACGCAGTATTTT. Its protein is CASSQDKTARTQYF.

The chain carries TRBV7-9 and TRBJ1-2; possible D gene TRBD1, 6 bases. The CDR3 consists of 14 residues. With 3 bases removed from V and 7 bases from J, the gap between germline ends came to 15 bases. Germline loops: CDR1 SEHNR, CDR2 FQNEAQ (reference sequence). The CDR3 loop is CASSFAAGGFGYTF. CDR3 nucleotide sequence: TGTGCCAGCAGCTTCGCGGCCGGGGGCTTTGGCTACACCTTC.

The J gene is TRBJ1-5, the V gene TRBV5-5; D is unclear. This CDR3 comprises 15 residues. V was pared by 0 bases and J by 2 bases, with 9 bases between. Looked up from germline, CDR1 is SGHKS and CDR2 is YYEKEE (reference sequence). The DNA of the CDR3 is TGTGCCAGCAGCTTGGTACTGACCCGCAATCAGCCCCAGCATTTT. Residues: CASSLVLTRNQPQHF.

The chain has TRBV4-2 and TRBJ2-1, with D hard to call. The CDR3 totals 16 residues. Germline CDR1 is LGHNA and CDR2 is YNFKEQ. V lost 0 bases and J 2 bases, leaving 11 bases between the germline ends. The CDR3 here is CASSQDGGVAYNEQFF. CDR3 bases: TGTGCCAGCAGCCAAGATGGCGGAGTCGCCTACAATGAGCAGTTCTTC.

The chain employs TRBV7-2 and TRBJ2-2, with D maybe TRBD1 (5 bases). Germline V lookup: CDR1 SGHTA, CDR2 FQGNSA. The CDR3 length is 15 residues. The germline V and J ends were trimmed by 0 bases and 6 bases, with 11 bases remaining between them. The CDR3 DNA reads TGTGCCAGCAGCTTAGCTGGGGCCGGCGCCGGGGAGCTGTTTTTT. Translation gives CASSLAGAGAGELFF. Full variable domain (rest looked up from reference TRBV7-2 and TRBJ2-2): GAGVSQSPSNKVTEKGKDVELRCDPISGHTALYWYRQSLGQGLEFLIYFQGNSAPDKSGLPSDRFSAERTGGSVSTLTIQRTQQEDSAVYLCASSLAGAGAGELFFGEGSRLTVL.

V usage is TRBV15 and J usage is TRBJ2-7, with D possibly TRBD2 on 6 matching bases. Germline V gene data show CDR1 as LNHNV and CDR2 as YYDKDF (reference sequence). CDR3 length: 12 amino acids. V lost 5 bases and J lost 4, with 9 bases in between. In DNA form, the CDR3 reads TGTGCCACCAGCCGGAGCGGGTACGAGCAGTACTTC. Its translation: CATSRSGYEQYF.